This T cell receptor (beta chain) stems from a study of T cells in Graves' hyperthyroidism and ophthalmopathy. Disease lasting under 3 months, a NOSPECS grade of at least 4, and a Clinical Activity Score of at least 3 were features of the ophthalmopathy patients. Findings and caveats of the study: From stable hyperthyroidism, ophthalmopathy was separated by a 13 V-J model.

It was RNA transcripts that yielded the amplified TCR beta CDR3 regions. HTBI primers were used for first-round RT-PCR of the TCR CDR3. TCRdb re-called the multiplex PCR reads with MiXCR, one entry per CDR3 protein. The sample includes about half a million distinct CDR3 sequences, just under 20% of them seen just once. A word on this clonotype: What it binds is unknown.

Material for sequencing was blood. The TCR comes from a man aged 40-50 years with Graves' ophthalmopathy.

As DNA, the CDR3 is TGCAGTGCTAGAGGGCCGGGGGGCGTGGACATTCAGTACTTC. Residues: CSARGPGGVDIQYF. This chain uses TRBV20-1 with TRBJ2-4, with D possibly matching TRBD2 (7 bases). The CDR3 has 14 residues. V dropped 1 base and J dropped 8 bases, with 15 bases sitting between them. The V gene's germline CDR1 is DFQATT and CDR2 SNEGSKA (reference sequence).